One and the same sample provided the 24 T cell receptor beta chains below, sequenced in a study of shared clonotypes between healthy human individuals. The method was immunoSEQ multiplex PCR; TCRdb's version includes in-frame clones alone and lacks a portion of them. The table lists millions of clones, 85% to 95% of them singletons. Sequenced input: naive CD4+ T cells sorted from blood. Subset defined: CD45RA+ positively selected. Receptors were obtained from a man younger than 35 in good health.

This clone was seen a few times. The same CDR3 can be traced to other DNA sequences in this sample. The V call is TRBV30, the J call TRBJ2-3; D unresolved. CDR3 length: 11 residues. The germline V gene encodes CDR1 GTSNPN and CDR2 SVGIG (reference sequence). Trimming removed 0 bases at V and 5 bases at J, with 3 bases between. For the CDR3, the DNA is TGTGCCTGGAGTGTACGAGATACGCAGTATTTT. Translating gives CAWSVRDTQYF.

The table lists this clone with a few counts. V gene TRBV30 combines with J gene TRBJ2-1; possibly TRBD2 for D (6 bases). From germline, CDR1 is GTSNPN and CDR2 SVGIG (reference sequence). This CDR3 is built from 13 residues. CDR3 sequence reads: CAWASEIYNEQFF. The DNA of the CDR3 is TGTGCTTGGGCTAGCGAAATTTACAATGAGCAGTTCTTC.

The chain recombines TRBV30 with TRBJ2-7, with 8 bases matching TRBD1. V was clipped by 2 bases and J by 2 bases; unmatched bases: 8. Germline V gene data show CDR1 as GTSNPN and CDR2 as SVGIG (reference sequence). The CDR3 covers 15 residues. The DNA for the CDR3 is TGTGCCTGGAGTCCTATGGACAGGGCCACCTACGAGCAGTACTTC. It is translated as CAWSPMDRATYEQYF.

V and J are TRBV7-8 and TRBJ1-6; D remains unclear. Trimming shortened V by 5 bases and J by 2 bases, and 7 bases separated the two germline ends. The CDR3 spans 14 residues. The germline CDR1 and CDR2 sequences are SGHVS and FQNEAQ. CDR3: CASSPGAYNSPLHF. CDR3 bases: TGTGCCAGCAGCCCCGGGGCCTATAATTCACCCCTCCACTTT.

This rearrangement joins TRBV29-1 to TRBJ2-3, with D unresolved. V was clipped by 6 bases and J by 5 bases, with 12 bases between them. Germline V gene data show CDR1 as SQVTM and CDR2 as ANQGSEA. This CDR3 region has 12 residues. CDR3 in amino acids: CSVVVGKDTQYF. In nucleotides, the CDR3 is TGCAGCGTGGTGGTGGGTAAAGATACGCAGTATTTT.

The gene calls are TRBV7-2 and TRBJ2-4, with 8 positions matching TRBD2. Germline lookup yields CDR1 SGHTA and CDR2 FQGNSA. The junction had 15 bases not matched to a gene; V was cut back by 5 bases and J by 0 bases. The CDR3 consists of 19 residues. This CDR3 reads CASSPLGSGGLIAKNIQYF. As DNA, the CDR3 is TGTGCCAGCAGCCCTCTGGGGAGCGGGGGATTAATAGCCAAAAACATTCAGTACTTC.

The chain combines TRBV19 with TRBJ1-3; D is undetermined. This CDR3 region has 15 residues. The germline gives CDR1 LNHDA, CDR2 SQIVND (reference sequence). Between the trimmed V and J ends, which lost 0 bases and 4 bases, there was a span of 10 bases. The CDR3 region has the DNA TGTGCCAGTAGTATAGATTCCGAGTGGGGAAACACCATATATTTT. Amino acids: CASSIDSEWGNTIYF.

This rearrangement joins TRBV11-2 to TRBJ2-7, with TRBD2 matching 11 bases. V dropped 5 bases and J dropped 2; count of bases not matched to a gene: 8. The CDR3 totals 16 residues. Germline values: CDR1 SGHAT, CDR2 FQNNGV. DNA for the CDR3: TGTGCCAGCAGCGAGGGACTAGCGGAACTTCCCTACGAGCAGTACTTC. Amino acid sequence: CASSEGLAELPYEQYF.

The chain combines TRBV5-1 with TRBJ2-3; possibly TRBD2 for D (5 bases). Trimming took 4 bases from V and 4 from J, leaving 19 bases between them. Looked up from germline, CDR1 is SGHRS and CDR2 is YFSETQ. CDR3 length equals 16 residues. CDR3 sequence: CASSLLANPTPDTQYF. The DNA for the CDR3 is TGCGCCAGCAGCCTCCTAGCCAACCCCACACCAGATACGCAGTATTTT.

To note about this clone: The same CDR3 arises from other DNA sequences in this sample as well. The chain links TRBV5-4 to TRBJ1-2; 8 nucleotides align to TRBD1. Germline V lookup: CDR1 SGHNT, CDR2 YYREEE (reference sequence). The CDR3 extends over 14 amino acids. The trim removed 0 bases at V and 5 bases at J, leaving 3 bases unmatched. In DNA, the CDR3 is TGTGCCAGCAGCTTGGCCGGGACAGGATATGGCTACACCTTC. Protein: CASSLAGTGYGYTF.

This rearrangement joins TRBV11-2 to TRBJ2-1; 8 nucleotides align to TRBD2. Germline values: CDR1 SGHAT, CDR2 FQNNGV. V lost 5 bases, J lost 8 bases, and 8 bases stayed unmatched. The CDR3 spans 14 residues. As DNA, the CDR3 is TGTGCCAGCAGCCCCGGACTAGCTAGGGATGAGCAGTTCTTC. This encodes CASSPGLARDEQFF.

The V call is TRBV10-3, the J call TRBJ2-3; D not certain. V was shortened by 0 bases and J by 6 bases, with 16 bases between the two germline ends. The CDR3 is 16 amino acids. Germline V gives CDR1 ENHRY, CDR2 SYGVKD. The CDR3 DNA is TGTGCCATCAGTGAGTCCAATGGGCCGGTGGGCGATACGCAGTATTTT. Translation: CAISESNGPVGDTQYF.

The chain is built from TRBV6-1 and TRBJ2-2; 7 bases map to TRBD1. V dropped 7 bases and J dropped 1; count of bases not matched to a gene: 3. The CDR3 spans 14 residues. Per the germline V gene, CDR1 is MNHNS and CDR2 is SASEGT. The CDR3: CASNGDRNTGELFF. The CDR3, as DNA: TGTGCCAGCAACGGGGACAGGAACACCGGGGAGCTGTTTTTT.

About this clone: The same CDR3 can be traced to other DNA sequences in this sample. This sequence joins TRBV20-1 and TRBJ2-7; D uncertain. This CDR3 contains 10 residues. V was pared by 1 base and J by 6 bases, with 4 bases between. The germline gives CDR1 DFQATT, CDR2 SNEGSKA (reference sequence). DNA for the CDR3: TGCAGTGCTAGAGTAGGCGAGCAGTACTTC. Protein: CSARVGEQYF.

The rearrangement joins TRBV19 to TRBJ2-5; D may correspond to TRBD1 or TRBD2 (5 bases each). The V end was cut by 3 bases, the J end by 3 bases, with 11 bases between. Germline CDR1 reads LNHDA; CDR2 reads SQIVND (reference sequence). The CDR3 is 14 amino acids. CDR3 bases: TGTGCCAGTAGTATCGGCAGAGGGGAAGAGACCCAGTACTTC. This sequence encodes CASSIGRGEETQYF.

The genes are TRBV19 and TRBJ2-4; possible D gene TRBD2, 7 bases. Trimming pared 1 base from V and 1 base from J, leaving 11 bases between. The CDR3 runs to 16 residues. The germline CDR1 and CDR2 sequences are LNHDA and SQIVND (reference sequence). CDR3 sequence: CASSIGGGSAKNIQYF. In nucleotides, the CDR3 is TGTGCCAGTAGTATAGGGGGGGGCTCTGCCAAAAACATTCAGTACTTC.

In regard to this clone: Given a much more abundant clone one base away, this may be a read error. Other DNA sequences in this sample translate to the same CDR3. The CDR3 spells CASSLGQGGIYEQYF. Written as DNA, the CDR3 is TGTGCTAGCAGCTTAGGACAGGGTGGTATCTACGAGCAGTACTTC. V is TRBV7-2 and J is TRBJ2-7; 8 bases align to TRBD1. The CDR3 extends over 15 amino acids. Germline V lookup: CDR1 SGHTA, CDR2 FQGNSA.

This clone came up a few times. The V call is TRBV7-2, the J call TRBJ2-5; 7 nucleotides line up with TRBD2. This CDR3 contains 15 residues. With 2 bases clipped from V and 5 bases from J, the junction kept 8 bases outside the gene matches. The germline V gene has CDR1 SGHTA and CDR2 FQGNSA. In nucleotides, the CDR3 is TGTGCCAGCAGCTTAAGGCGGGAGCCCTGGGAGACCCAGTACTTC. Its translation is CASSLRREPWETQYF.

This chain links TRBV15 with TRBJ2-1; possibly TRBD1 for D (5 bases). CDR1 and CDR2 (germline): LNHNV, YYDKDF (reference sequence). The CDR3 is 15 amino acids. The V end lost 1 base, the J end lost 0 bases, and 7 bases lay between the germline ends. Here the CDR3 reads CATSRGQSSYNEQFF. DNA of the CDR3: TGTGCCACCAGCAGAGGACAGAGCTCCTACAATGAGCAGTTCTTC.

The sample holds one count of this clone. V and J are TRBV6-6 and TRBJ2-7; D perhaps matches TRBD1 (6 bases). Germline CDR1 and CDR2: MNHNY and SVGAGI (reference sequence). Trimming pared 4 bases from V and 3 bases from J, leaving 13 bases between. The CDR3 is 14 residues long. CDR3 amino acids: CASSFLTGYYEQYF. CDR3 in DNA: TGTGCCAGCAGTTTCCTGACAGGTTACTACGAGCAGTACTTC.

The J gene is TRBJ2-7, the V gene TRBV5-6; D possibly corresponds to TRBD2 (6 bases). V gave up 4 bases and J gave up 3 bases, with 11 bases separating them. The CDR3 contains 13 residues. CDR1 SGHDT and CDR2 YYEEEE come from the germline V gene. DNA of the CDR3: TGTGCCAGCAGCGCCGGGACTCGCTACGAGCAGTACTTC. Its protein is CASSAGTRYEQYF.

The chain has TRBV6-1 and TRBJ2-7; weak D call: TRBD1 (5 bases). The CDR3 has 13 amino acids. Germline V gene lookup returns CDR1 MNHNS and CDR2 SASEGT. Trimming stripped 4 bases from V and 1 base from J, with 8 bases between. For the CDR3, the DNA is TGTGCCAGCAGTGGAGACAGATCCTACGAGCAGTACTTC. It yields the protein CASSGDRSYEQYF.

The rearrangement joins TRBV7-2 to TRBJ2-7; tentatively, D is TRBD2 (6 bases). V was cut by 4 bases and J by 0 bases, with 13 bases left in between. This CDR3 is 15 amino acids long. Per the germline V gene, CDR1 is SGHTA and CDR2 is FQGNSA. CDR3 protein: CASSSSVLSSYEQYF. As DNA, the CDR3 is TGTGCCAGCAGCTCTAGCGTCTTAAGCTCCTACGAGCAGTACTTC.

In the case of this clone: The same CDR3 also results from other DNA sequences found in this sample. The CDR3: CASSPGTAGELFF. The CDR3 bases are TGTGCCAGCTCACCCGGGACAGCGGGGGAGCTGTTTTTT. The chain combines TRBV18 with TRBJ2-2, with TRBD1 matching 7 bases. Germline CDR1 reads KGHSH; CDR2 reads LQKENI. Trimming at V came to 3 bases and at J to 8 bases, leaving 3 bases not matched to a gene. The CDR3 has 13 residues. Combining the CDR3 with reference TRBV18 and TRBJ2-2 gives the whole variable domain NAGVMQNPRHLVRRRGQEARLRCSPMKGHSHVYWYRQLPEEGLKFMVYLQKENIIDESGMPKERFSAEFPKEGPSILRIQQVVRGDSAAYFCASSPGTAGELFFGEGSRLTVL.